This TCR beta chain was observed in a study of shared clonotypes between healthy human individuals. Sequencing was at deep level. Genomic DNA of every subset was divided equally among multiple immunoSEQ plates. Replicate sorted-subset PCRs were loaded with approximately 190 ng DNA, roughly 33,000 T cell genomes. Some clones are missing from TCRdb's copy, which holds only in-frame ones; the method was immunoSEQ multiplex PCR. The profile shows millions of clones, just over 90% of them singletons. Investigators divided CD4+ cells into CD45RA+ naive and CD45RA-negative memory subsets. This CDR3 is 15 amino acids long. V lost 7 bases and J lost 4; bases outside the gene matches: 6. CDR1 SGHTS and CDR2 YDEGEE come from the germline V gene.

The sequencing sample was made of naive CD4+ T cells sorted from blood. Regarding subset: CD45RA+ positively selected. The TCR sequence derives from a man aged 18 to 30 in good health. This chain uses TRBV5-8 with TRBJ1-5; 12 bases align to TRBD1. CDR3 DNA sequence: TGTGCCAGCGGGGACAGGGGGCTATGGAATCAGCCCCAGCATTTT. It is translated as CASGDRGLWNQPQHF.